This T cell receptor (beta chain) emerged from a study of cytomegalovirus exposure and HLA in healthy donors. Assay used: immunoSEQ multiplex PCR; TCRdb lists only in-frame clones, some missing. This table has approximately 64,000 clones, approximately 90% appearing once. With 4 bases clipped from V and 8 bases from J, the junction kept 5 bases outside the gene matches. The CDR3 is made up of 13 amino acids. CDR1 and CDR2 from the germline V gene are MNHEY and SMNVEV (reference sequence). Study outcomes and limitations: The authors listed 150 to 200 TCR beta chains as cytomegalovirus-associated.

Concerning this clone: Its antigen is as yet unknown.

The source material was PBMCs. The source is a woman aged 18-29 years in good health and CMV-seronegative. This chain uses TRBV27 with TRBJ1-2, with 9 bases that match TRBD1. This chain's CDR3 is CASSYRTGDGYTF. The CDR3 bases are TGTGCCAGCAGTTATCGGACAGGGGACGGCTACACCTTC.